The rows below give T cell receptor beta chains drawn from one sample of a study of regulatory T cells in long-lasting Graves disease. Via MiXCR, TCRdb re-called the multiplex PCR reads, giving one row per CDR3 protein. The table shows 680,000 or so distinct CDR3 sequences, with 16% occurring only once. These data were likewise used in another study, on T cells in Graves' hyperthyroidism and ophthalmopathy.

The specimen was peripheral blood mononuclear cells (PBMCs), collected at new diagnosis, from a patient treated with antithyroid drugs. These receptors originate from a woman aged 25 to 39 with Graves disease. Both conserved end residues are part of each CDR3. The order of the fields is V gene, J gene, CDR3 protein.

v_call: TRBV4-2
j_call: TRBJ2-7
cdr3_aa: CASSQESGLAGVYEQYF

v_call: TRBV5-1
j_call: TRBJ2-7
cdr3_aa: CASSLMDAALEQYF

v_call: TRBV18
j_call: TRBJ1-6
cdr3_aa: CASSPGPSSPLHF

v_call: TRBV24-1
j_call: TRBJ1-1
cdr3_aa: CATSAGDSTEAFF

v_call: TRBV29-1
j_call: TRBJ2-7
cdr3_aa: CSVTDSEYEQYF

v_call: TRBV5-6
j_call: TRBJ2-7
cdr3_aa: CASSLVIAGGWYEQYF

v_call: TRBV2
j_call: TRBJ1-2
cdr3_aa: CASSGQGGGGYTF

v_call: TRBV19
j_call: TRBJ2-1
cdr3_aa: CASSLIGTSGRPNTFNNEQFF

v_call: TRBV6-1
j_call: TRBJ1-2
cdr3_aa: CASSLPPENYGYTF

v_call: TRBV12-3/TRBV12-4
j_call: TRBJ2-2
cdr3_aa: CASSRRVGSIGELFF

v_call: TRBV7-3
j_call: TRBJ2-1
cdr3_aa: CASSSGTSVWFF

v_call: TRBV29-1
j_call: TRBJ2-5
cdr3_aa: CSVVGLEGVVVQYF

v_call: TRBV6-1
j_call: TRBJ1-2
cdr3_aa: CASSAPGNNYGYTF

v_call: TRBV28
j_call: TRBJ2-4
cdr3_aa: CASSLLAGDRNIQYF

v_call: TRBV5-6
j_call: TRBJ2-7
cdr3_aa: CASSLRGWDEQYF

v_call: TRBV29-1
j_call: TRBJ1-2
cdr3_aa: CSVDANYGYTF

v_call: TRBV20-1
j_call: -
cdr3_aa: CSAREDRAFSEQYF

v_call: TRBV5-1
j_call: TRBJ2-7
cdr3_aa: CASSFTRAGIPLYEQYF

v_call: TRBV28
j_call: TRBJ2-7
cdr3_aa: CASSPQAGGYEQYF

v_call: TRBV18
j_call: TRBJ2-3
cdr3_aa: CASSPPGTADTQYF

v_call: TRBV7-9
j_call: TRBJ2-5
cdr3_aa: CASSPKGLQETQYF

v_call: TRBV20-1
j_call: TRBJ2-5
cdr3_aa: CSAGLAGVFVETQYF

v_call: TRBV11-2
j_call: TRBJ2-1
cdr3_aa: CASSTLAGIYNEQFF

v_call: TRBV28
j_call: TRBJ1-1
cdr3_aa: CASSFVGQMNTEAFF

v_call: TRBV7-3
j_call: TRBJ2-2
cdr3_aa: CASSLMGTGGNTGELFF

v_call: TRBV7-8
j_call: TRBJ2-7
cdr3_aa: CASIQQGGQGSYEQYF

v_call: TRBV5-5
j_call: TRBJ2-1
cdr3_aa: CASSLAAWGWEQFF